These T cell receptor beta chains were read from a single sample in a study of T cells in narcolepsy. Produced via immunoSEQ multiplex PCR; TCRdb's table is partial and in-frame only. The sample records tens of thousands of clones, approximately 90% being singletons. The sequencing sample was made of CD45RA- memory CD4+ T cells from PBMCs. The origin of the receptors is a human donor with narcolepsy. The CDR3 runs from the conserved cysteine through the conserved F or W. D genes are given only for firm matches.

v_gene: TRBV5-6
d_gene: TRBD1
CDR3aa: CASSPDRGIPSSYNSPLHF

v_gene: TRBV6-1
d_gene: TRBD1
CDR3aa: CASSAGQGAYEQYF

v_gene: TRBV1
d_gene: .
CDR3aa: CTSRDPSSGELFF

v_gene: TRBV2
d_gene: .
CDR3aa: CASSVVGGLTGELFF

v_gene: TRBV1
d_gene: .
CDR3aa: CTSSQDLLAGASNEQFF

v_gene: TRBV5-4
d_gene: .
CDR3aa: CASSLEGELFF

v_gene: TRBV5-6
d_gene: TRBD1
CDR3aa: CASSLVGTGSHAGAFF

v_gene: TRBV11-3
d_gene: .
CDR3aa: CASSLGGDYEQYF

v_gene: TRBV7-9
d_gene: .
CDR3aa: CASSLGGAQPQHF

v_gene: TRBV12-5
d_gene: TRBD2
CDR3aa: CASGLAVSLAGVSETQYF

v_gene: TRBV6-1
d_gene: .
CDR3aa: CASRLGHFSGNTIYF

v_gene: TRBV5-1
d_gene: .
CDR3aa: CASSMDSLNTEAFF

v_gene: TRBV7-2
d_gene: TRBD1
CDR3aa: CASSWTGNGEQYF

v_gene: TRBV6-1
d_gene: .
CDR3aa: CASSERRQQPQHF

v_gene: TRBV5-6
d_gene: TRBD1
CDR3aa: CASSYRDRDYGYTF

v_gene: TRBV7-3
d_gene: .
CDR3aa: CASSLNGTLPQSSQPQHF

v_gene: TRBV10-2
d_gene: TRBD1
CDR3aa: CASRPGQRDTEAFF

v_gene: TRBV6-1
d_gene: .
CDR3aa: CASSENRQETQYF

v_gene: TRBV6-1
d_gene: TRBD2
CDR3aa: CASSPAGGGTDTQYF

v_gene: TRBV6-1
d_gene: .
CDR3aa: CASKKDSYNSPLHF

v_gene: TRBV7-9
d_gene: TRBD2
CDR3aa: CASSLLRRAGGFGGEQFF

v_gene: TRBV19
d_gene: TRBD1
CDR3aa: CASSRDRGNYGYTF

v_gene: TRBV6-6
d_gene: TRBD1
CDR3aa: CASIGTVGGYTF

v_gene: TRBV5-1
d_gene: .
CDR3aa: CASSLDFGTDGNTIYF

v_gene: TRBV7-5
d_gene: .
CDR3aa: CARSPGGSPNYGYTF

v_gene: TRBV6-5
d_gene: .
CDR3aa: CASSYSRDAGTEAFF

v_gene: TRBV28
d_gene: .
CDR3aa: CASQAGQSYEQYF

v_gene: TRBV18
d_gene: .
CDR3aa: CASSPVSYGYTF

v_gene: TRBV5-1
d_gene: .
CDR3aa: CASKGSGSSYEQYF

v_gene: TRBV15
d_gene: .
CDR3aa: CATSTGSRTGTEAFF

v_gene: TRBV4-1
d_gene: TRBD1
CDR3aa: CASSQEVGTGRGPQHF

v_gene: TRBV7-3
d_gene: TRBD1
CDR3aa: CASSLYGTGGHNEQFF

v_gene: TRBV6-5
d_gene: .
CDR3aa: CASESRTTYEQYF

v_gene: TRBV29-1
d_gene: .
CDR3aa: CSSESGLGELFF

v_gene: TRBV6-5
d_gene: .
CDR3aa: CASVGDTEAFF

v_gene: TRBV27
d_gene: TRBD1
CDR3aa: CASRGQGIGTQYF

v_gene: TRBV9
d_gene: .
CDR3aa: CASSVGGATYVQYF

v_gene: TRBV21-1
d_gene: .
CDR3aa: CASSSPDRGHGNTIYF

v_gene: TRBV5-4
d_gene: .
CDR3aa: CASSPGGGGNNEQFF

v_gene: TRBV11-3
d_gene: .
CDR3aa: CASSLKRNTEAFF

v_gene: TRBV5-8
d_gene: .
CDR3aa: CASSLLKVTSYNEQFF

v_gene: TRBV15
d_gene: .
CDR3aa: CATSRARGANEKLFF

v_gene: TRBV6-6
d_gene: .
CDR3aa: CASSSGGGGYTF

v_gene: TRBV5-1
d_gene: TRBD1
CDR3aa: CASSPQGALEQYF

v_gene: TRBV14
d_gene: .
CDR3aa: CASSPIYGGGTDTQYF

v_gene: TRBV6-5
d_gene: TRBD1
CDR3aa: CASTGQGSQQPQHF

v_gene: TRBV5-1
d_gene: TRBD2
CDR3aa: CASSLEINGREDNEQFF